This T cell receptor (beta chain) derives from a study of graft-versus-host responses after intestinal transplantation. Across the whole study: In this cohort, recipients had multivisceral, liver-intestinal, or isolated intestinal transplants. For two to four years after anti-thymocyte globulin induction, all recipients took tacrolimus and steroids.

Sequenced by immunoSEQ multiplex PCR; TCRdb stores in-frame clones only, minus some. The sample has some 140,000 clones; over 90% are singletons. Germline V gene lookup returns CDR1 SGHAT and CDR2 FQDESV (reference sequence). This CDR3 is 13 amino acids long. Study-level results: Among circulating GvH clones, peak levels were associated with early post-transplant declines in HvG clones. GvH clones turned up in recipient marrow; some had shown up first in ileum or blood.

As to this clone: What it binds is not known.

The chain has TRBV11-1 and TRBJ2-5; perhaps TRBD1 as D (5 bases). The J call could be wrong; TRBJ2-7 is a better fit for the DNA end. The clonotype comes from a human donor who received an intestinal transplant. The sample here was unstimulated CD4+ T cells sorted from spleen or lymph node cells, taken before intestinal transplant. As DNA, the CDR3 is TGTGCCAGCAGCTTAGGCAGGGCCTACGAGCAGTACTTC. Residues: CASSLGRAYEQYF.